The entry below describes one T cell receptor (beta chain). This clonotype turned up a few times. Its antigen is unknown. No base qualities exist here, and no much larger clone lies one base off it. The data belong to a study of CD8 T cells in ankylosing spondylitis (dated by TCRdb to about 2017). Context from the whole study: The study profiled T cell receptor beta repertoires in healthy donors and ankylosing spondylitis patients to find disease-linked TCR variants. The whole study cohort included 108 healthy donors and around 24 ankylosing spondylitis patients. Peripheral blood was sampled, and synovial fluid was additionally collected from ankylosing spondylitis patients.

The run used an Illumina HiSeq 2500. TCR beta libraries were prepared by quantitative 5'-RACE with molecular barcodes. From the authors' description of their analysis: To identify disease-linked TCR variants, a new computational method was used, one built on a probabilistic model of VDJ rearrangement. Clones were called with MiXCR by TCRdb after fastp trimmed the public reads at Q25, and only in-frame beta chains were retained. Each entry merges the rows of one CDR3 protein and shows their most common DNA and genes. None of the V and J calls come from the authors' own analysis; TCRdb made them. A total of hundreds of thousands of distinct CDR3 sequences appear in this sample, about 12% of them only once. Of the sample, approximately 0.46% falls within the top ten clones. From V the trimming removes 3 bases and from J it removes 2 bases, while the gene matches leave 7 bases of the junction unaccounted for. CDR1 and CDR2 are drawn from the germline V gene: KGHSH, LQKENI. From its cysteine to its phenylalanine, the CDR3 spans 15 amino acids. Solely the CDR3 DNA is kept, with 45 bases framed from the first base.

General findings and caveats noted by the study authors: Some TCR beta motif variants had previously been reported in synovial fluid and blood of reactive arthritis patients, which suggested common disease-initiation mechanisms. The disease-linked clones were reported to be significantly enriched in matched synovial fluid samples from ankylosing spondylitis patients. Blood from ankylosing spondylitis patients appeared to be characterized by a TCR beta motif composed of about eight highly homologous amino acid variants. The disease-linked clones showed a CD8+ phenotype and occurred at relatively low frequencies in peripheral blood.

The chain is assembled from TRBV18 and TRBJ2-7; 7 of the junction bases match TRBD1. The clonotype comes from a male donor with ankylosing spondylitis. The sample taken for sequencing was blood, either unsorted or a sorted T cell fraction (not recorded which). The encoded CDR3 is CASSPGTAYTYEQYF. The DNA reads TGTGCCAGCTCACCCGGGACAGCTTATACCTACGAGCAGTACTTC. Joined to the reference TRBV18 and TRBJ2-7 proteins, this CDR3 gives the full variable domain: NAGVMQNPRHLVRRRGQEARLRCSPMKGHSHVYWYRQLPEEGLKFMVYLQKENIIDESGMPKERFSAEFPKEGPSILRIQQVVRGDSAAYFCASSPGTAYTYEQYFGPGTRLTVT.